This T cell receptor beta chain was sequenced during a study of T-cell reconstitution after alpha-beta-depleted transplantation in children. The CDR3 has 15 amino acids. Germline V gene lookup returns CDR1 SSHAT and CDR2 FNYEAQ (reference sequence). Trimming pared 1 base from V and 4 bases from J, leaving 11 bases between. This clonotype was found many times. Antigen: not known. Whole-study results and caveats: The origin of alpha-beta T cells about two months after transplant was reportedly several hundred expanded graft clones. A year post-transplant, T-cell counts and diversity derived mostly from newly produced T cells. It was surviving recipient T cells and thymic progenitors that gave some patients high TCRbeta diversity at day 60.

Preparation of the TCRbeta library was carried out with unique molecular identifiers. TCRdb re-called the PCR reads with MiXCR, one entry per CDR3 protein. Altogether about 150,000 distinct CDR3 sequences are present, 11% being singletons, with the ten largest covering 13%. The TCR comes from a boy between 2 and 10 years old with acute myeloid leukemia, due to receive a stem cell transplant. Sequenced material: PBMCs, taken before TCRalphabeta/CD19-depleted stem cell transplant. J is TRBJ2-1 and V is TRBV7-7, with D possibly being TRBD2 (5 bases). The CDR3 loop reads CASSLGLAFYNEQFF. In DNA, the CDR3 is TGTGCCAGCAGCTTAGGTCTAGCTTTTTACAATGAGCAGTTCTTC.